One T cell receptor beta chain is described in this entry. What it binds is not known. This CDR3 is 15 amino acids long. Germline CDR1 is MNHEY and CDR2 is SMNVEV (reference sequence). The V and J ends lost 5 bases and 7 bases, in that order; junction bases with no gene match: 10. The sample is drawn from a study of T cell responses to AZD1222 COVID-19 vaccine. Overall study findings and caveats: Spike-specific TCR depth and breadth grew after two AZD1222 doses. Without day 14 samples, only post-peak T cell repertoires were studied. White British ancestry dominated among donors, who included more females, and clonal diversity was possibly underestimated.

Repertoires were generated with immunoSEQ multiplex PCR, while TCRdb's copy carries only in-frame clones and drops some. This repertoire shows 150,000 to 170,000 clones, under 95% found once; its top ten account for approximately 17%. The source of this sequence is an adult in good health. The sample was peripheral blood, taken on day 0 of AZD1222 vaccination. The chain employs TRBV27 and TRBJ2-1; 8 nucleotides match TRBD2. The CDR3 here is CASSHPRGGFNEQFF. The CDR3 DNA follows: TGTGCCAGCAGTCACCCCCGGGGGGGGTTTAATGAGCAGTTCTTC.